The table lists the clone carrying this TCR beta chain with many counts. TCRdb re-analysed the reads in MiXCR, keeping a single row per CDR3 protein. The sample carries 200,000 to 300,000 distinct CDR3 sequences, more than 9% recorded once. The data belong to a study of T cell repertoires in cytomegalovirus infection. At the level of the study: Public signatures in TCR beta pointed to CMV infection and matching HLA type.

This CDR3 has 15 residues. The V end lost 4 bases, the J end lost 2 bases, and 12 bases lay between the germline ends. The sample consisted of PBMCs. The clonotype originates from a human donor in good health (CMV status not recorded). Some clones in this sample may be carry-over from other donors' samples. This sequence joins TRBV12-3 or TRBV12-4 and TRBJ2-4; D unclear. The CDR3 bases are TGTGCCAGCAGTTCCCTCAAGCGAACCAAAAACATTCAGTACTTC. Its protein is CASSSLKRTKNIQYF.